These 27 T cell receptor beta chains share one sample of origin, sequenced in a study of early T cells in non-severe SARS-CoV-2 infection listed by TCRdb under 2021. Library preparation used 5' RACE. The sequencing machine was a NextSeq 500. Using fastp trimming at Q25 and MiXCR clonotype assembly, TCRdb reanalyzed the public sequencing data and kept in-frame beta chains. Entries are consolidated by CDR3 protein sequence, retaining the most common genes and DNA. The sample contains about 83,000 distinct CDR3 sequences, roughly 13% of them found a single time. The top ten hold 1.4% of the sample. Sequencing was done on a sample of whole blood. These receptors were obtained from an adult who was a healthcare worker with PCR-confirmed SARS-CoV-2 infection or an uninfected control (not recorded which).

The sample holds a few counts of this clonotype. This chain uses TRBV29-1 with TRBJ1-4; the D gene is possibly TRBD1 (5 bases). Between the trimmed V and J ends, which lost 4 bases and 5 bases, there was a span of 17 bases. The germline V gene encodes CDR1 SQVTM and CDR2 ANQGSEA. This CDR3 has 15 amino acids. In DNA, the CDR3 is TGCAGCGTTGCGAGAGACAGCACTCCGAATGAAAAACTGTTTTTT. Amino acid sequence: CSVARDSTPNEKLFF.

This clonotype was observed many times. The CDR3 is CASSPDGTEAYEQYF. CDR3 bases: TGTGCCAGCAGCCCGGACGGGACGGAAGCCTACGAGCAGTACTTC. The chain combines TRBV7-9 with TRBJ2-7, with D possibly called TRBD1 or TRBD2 (5 bases each). This CDR3 spans 15 amino acids. In germline, CDR1 is SEHNR, CDR2 FQNEAQ (reference sequence). V lost 5 bases to trimming and J lost 2 bases, with 16 bases between them.

This clonotype was seen ten or more times. The CDR3 is CASSPTGGGAFF. The CDR3 DNA sequence: TGCGCCAGCAGCCCCACCGGAGGAGGCGCTTTCTTT. The V gene is TRBV5-1, the J gene TRBJ1-1, with D unclear. V lost 4 bases and J 11 bases, leaving 15 bases between the germline ends. CDR1 and CDR2 (germline): SGHRS, YFSETQ. The CDR3 is made up of 12 amino acids.

At least ten counts were recorded for this clonotype. The chain joins TRBV7-9 to TRBJ2-4; 7 bases agree with TRBD2. V lost 10 bases, J lost 0 bases, and 12 bases stayed unmatched. The germline V gene encodes CDR1 SEHNR and CDR2 FQNEAQ (reference sequence). The CDR3 extends over 16 amino acids. The CDR3 sequence: CATESGEGLAKNIQYF. CDR3 bases: TGTGCCACTGAATCGGGGGAGGGATTAGCCAAAAACATTCAGTACTTC. The full variable domain, its missing parts supplied by reference TRBV7-9 and TRBJ2-4, is DTGVSQNPRHKITKRGQNVTFRCDPISEHNRLYWYRQTLGQGPEFLTYFQNEAQLEKSRLLSDRFSAERPKGSFSTLEIQRTEQGDSAMYLCATESGEGLAKNIQYFGAGTRLSVL.

This clonotype was seen a handful of times. The chain links TRBV19 to TRBJ1-1, with D possibly being TRBD1 (5 bases). CDR1 is LNHDA and CDR2 is SQIVND in the germline V gene (reference sequence). There are 14 residues in the CDR3. V lost 7 bases to trimming and J lost 1 base, with 13 bases between them. This chain's CDR3 is CASNFRGRNTEAFF. The CDR3 DNA follows: TGTGCCAGTAACTTCCGGGGACGGAACACTGAAGCTTTCTTT.

The chain is built from TRBV7-9 and TRBJ2-7, with D possibly matching TRBD2 (7 bases). CDR3 length equals 17 residues. Germline CDR1 and CDR2: SEHNR and FQNEAQ (reference sequence). V lost 4 bases and J lost 2, with 21 bases in between. CDR3 bases: TGTGCCAGCAGCTCCAGTCCAGGGGAGGGGTTTCCCTACGAGCAGTACTTC. It encodes CASSSSPGEGFPYEQYF.

This clonotype was found a few times. The chain employs TRBV6-2 or TRBV6-3 and TRBJ2-3; D assignment may be TRBD1 or TRBD2 (5 bases each). The CDR3 has 15 amino acids. V dropped 2 bases and J dropped 4 bases, with 13 bases sitting between them. Germline values: CDR1 MNHEY, CDR2 SVGEGT. In DNA, the CDR3 is TGTGCCAGCAGTTACGTTAGGGGAGATTCAGATACGCAGTATTTT. It specifies CASSYVRGDSDTQYF.

This clonotype was counted ten times or more. This sequence joins TRBV5-1 and TRBJ1-4, with D uncertain. Trimming took off 0 bases at V and 0 bases at J, with 12 bases between the two ends. This CDR3 has 17 amino acids. Germline CDR1 reads SGHRS; CDR2 reads YFSETQ. The CDR3 DNA sequence: TGCGCCAGCAGCTTGGTTGCGGGGATTGCAACTAATGAAAAACTGTTTTTT. Amino acids: CASSLVAGIATNEKLFF.

The chain is built from TRBV12-3 or TRBV12-4 and TRBJ2-2, with D unclear. Trimming took 3 bases from V and 5 from J, leaving 7 bases between them. There are 13 residues in the CDR3. The CDR3 loop reads CASSLRATGELFF. As DNA, the CDR3 is TGTGCCAGCAGTTTGAGAGCGACCGGGGAGCTGTTTTTT.

This clonotype was seen at least ten times. The V gene is TRBV7-6, the J gene TRBJ2-5, with 8 bases lining up with TRBD2. The ends lost 2 bases at V and 3 bases at J; junction bases unmatched: 2. CDR3 length equals 14 residues. The germline V gene has CDR1 SGHVS and CDR2 FNYEAQ. CDR3 sequence: CASSLRSGEETQYF. DNA for the CDR3: TGTGCCAGCAGCTTACGTAGCGGGGAAGAGACCCAGTACTTC.

This clonotype has just a few counts. The rearrangement links TRBV7-8 to TRBJ2-3; 10 nucleotides align to TRBD2. The germline V gene has CDR1 SGHVS and CDR2 FQNEAQ. The CDR3 is 16 amino acids. Germline trimming cut 1 base from V and 6 bases from J; bases unmatched to any gene: 7. The CDR3, as DNA: TGTGCCAGCAGCTTAGGGACTAGCGGCCTATGGGATACGCAGTATTTT. Its protein product is CASSLGTSGLWDTQYF.

This clonotype came up a few times. The chain couples TRBV7-2 to TRBJ2-5; TRBD2 matches 9 bases. The CDR3 is 14 amino acids. Germline V lookup: CDR1 SGHTA, CDR2 FQGNSA. V trimming: 1 base; J trimming: 5 bases; junction bases outside the gene matches: 2. The CDR3 DNA follows: TGTGCCAGCAGCTTAGGGCTAGCGGGGGAGACCCAGTACTTC. The encoded protein is CASSLGLAGETQYF.

On this clonotype itself: One junction end disagrees with the germline gene, perhaps due to a read error. The CDR3 DNA reads as TGTGTCAGCAACGGCAGGGAGGCCTACGAGCAGTACTTC. Its translation is CVSNGREAYEQYF. The J gene is TRBJ2-7, the V gene TRBV7-9, with D possibly TRBD2 on 6 matching bases. The CDR3 consists of 13 residues. Germline values: CDR1 SEHNR, CDR2 FQNEAQ (reference sequence). Complete variable domain (other parts from reference TRBV7-9 and TRBJ2-7): DTGVSQNPRHKITKRGQNVTFRCDPISEHNRLYWYRQTLGQGPEFLTYFQNEAQLEKSRLLSDRFSAERPKGSFSTLEIQRTEQGDSAMYLCVSNGREAYEQYFGPGTRLTVT.

This clonotype was recorded at least ten times. The V call is TRBV7-2, the J call TRBJ2-1; the D gene is possibly TRBD2 (8 bases). The germline CDR1 and CDR2 sequences are SGHTA and FQGNSA. V lost 5 bases and J lost 4, with 18 bases in between. The CDR3 extends over 16 amino acids. CDR3 nucleotide sequence: TGTGCCAGCAGCCCCCAGGGGGGCGGGGGGTACAATGAGCAGTTCTTC. Encoded protein: CASSPQGGGGYNEQFF.

This clonotype was observed a handful of times. The chain couples TRBV27 to TRBJ2-7, with D perhaps TRBD1 (7 bases). Trimming removed 6 bases at V and 3 bases at J, with 12 bases between. Germline CDR1 reads MNHEY; CDR2 reads SMNVEV (reference sequence). CDR3 length: 13 amino acids. CDR3 in amino acids: CASRAGGLYEQYF. The CDR3 DNA reads TGTGCCAGCAGGGCAGGGGGACTCTACGAGCAGTACTTC.

There are a few counts of this clonotype. The chain combines TRBV29-1 with TRBJ1-2; 8 bases match TRBD1. The V gene's germline CDR1 is SQVTM and CDR2 ANQGSEA. The V gene end was trimmed by 6 bases and the J gene end by 7 bases; junction bases not matched to a gene: 13. CDR3 length equals 14 residues. The CDR3 coding sequence is TGCAGCGTCAATAACAGGGGGGCACTAAGTGGCTACACCTTC. Encoded protein: CSVNNRGALSGYTF. Variable domain in full (rest from reference TRBV29-1 and TRBJ1-2): SAVISQKPSRDICQRGTSLTIQCQVDSQVTMMFWYRQQPGQSLTLIATANQGSEATYESGFVIDKFPISRPNLTFSTLTVSNMSPEDSSIYLCSVNNRGALSGYTFGSGTRLTVV.

The chain couples TRBV20-1 to TRBJ2-3; tentatively, D is TRBD2 (7 bases). The germline gives CDR1 DFQATT, CDR2 SNEGSKA (reference sequence). The length of the CDR3 is 14 residues. V was trimmed by 5 bases and J by 0 bases, leaving 12 bases between them. The DNA of the CDR3 is TGCAGTGCTGCGGGGGACACCAGCACAGATACGCAGTATTTT. It is translated as CSAAGDTSTDTQYF.

V and J are TRBV7-8 and TRBJ1-1; D unclear. Germline CDR1 and CDR2: SGHVS and FQNEAQ. The germline V and J ends were trimmed by 2 bases and 0 bases, with 13 bases remaining between them. The CDR3 loop spans 16 amino acids. The CDR3 here is CASSLKRQMVNTEAFF. The CDR3 coding sequence is TGTGCCAGCAGCTTAAAAAGGCAGATGGTGAACACTGAAGCTTTCTTT.

This clonotype was found many times. The chain recombines TRBV29-1 with TRBJ2-1; D is undetermined. The germline V gene has CDR1 SQVTM and CDR2 ANQGSEA. The CDR3 has 13 residues. Trimming stripped 4 bases from V and 14 bases from J, with 21 bases between. The CDR3: CSVGNGLGADEFF. The DNA for the CDR3 is TGCAGCGTTGGGAATGGCCTAGGAGCCGACGAGTTCTTC.

The sample holds many counts of this clonotype. The chain has TRBV7-9 and TRBJ2-7, with TRBD2 as a possible D gene (5 bases). CDR1 and CDR2 (germline): SEHNR, FQNEAQ (reference sequence). Trimming left V 3 bases short and J 6 bases short, with 18 bases between. The CDR3 totals 15 residues. The CDR3 loop is CASSFRDGPTIEQYF. As DNA, the CDR3 is TGTGCCAGCAGCTTTCGGGATGGTCCGACTATCGAGCAGTACTTC.

This clonotype was picked up a small number of times. V and J are TRBV29-1 and TRBJ2-1; D remains ambiguous. The CDR3 is made up of 12 amino acids. V was clipped by 0 bases and J by 11 bases, with 11 bases between them. The germline gives CDR1 SQVTM, CDR2 ANQGSEA. CDR3 region: CSVEDVEPQQFF. CDR3 nucleotide sequence: TGCAGCGTTGAAGATGTGGAGCCCCAGCAGTTCTTC.

This clonotype has more than one count but fewer than ten. The gene calls are TRBV29-1 and TRBJ2-5, with D unresolved. V shed 3 bases and J shed 3 bases, with 11 bases lying between them. The CDR3 length is 13 residues. CDR1 is SQVTM, CDR2 ANQGSEA, per germline. In nucleotides, the CDR3 is TGCAGCGTTGATCGGGCGCGGAAAGAGACCCAGTACTTC. Protein sequence: CSVDRARKETQYF.

This clonotype has at least ten counts. The chain carries TRBV10-1 and TRBJ2-3; D is undetermined. Trimming took 2 bases from V and 0 from J, leaving 6 bases between them. Germline V gene lookup returns CDR1 WNHNN and CDR2 SYGVQD (reference sequence). The CDR3 sequence is 14 residues long. The chain's CDR3 is CASSESTSTDTQYF. CDR3 nucleotide sequence: TGCGCCAGCAGTGAGAGCACTAGCACAGATACGCAGTATTTT.

This clonotype was counted at least ten times. The chain has TRBV6-6 and TRBJ2-5; D remains unclear. Trimming removed 6 bases at V and 0 bases at J, with 11 bases between. Germline assignment: CDR1 MNHNY and CDR2 SVGAGI (reference sequence). This CDR3 is 14 amino acids long. The CDR3 sequence is CASSSPTDQETQYF. In nucleotides, the CDR3 is TGTGCCAGCAGCTCCCCCACAGACCAAGAGACCCAGTACTTC.

The table lists this clonotype with a few counts. This chain joins TRBV29-1 and TRBJ1-1; no clear D gene. Germline V gives CDR1 SQVTM, CDR2 ANQGSEA. CDR3 length: 13 residues. V lost 7 bases, J lost 1 base, and 13 bases lay in between. CDR3 sequence (DNA): TGCAGCGGCGTCCCCACAGAGAACACTGAAGCTTTCTTT. Translating gives CSGVPTENTEAFF.

This chain joins TRBV7-9 and TRBJ1-4; no firm D call. The ends were cut back, 0 bases at V and 9 bases at J, with 14 bases in the middle. The germline CDR1 and CDR2 sequences are SEHNR and FQNEAQ (reference sequence). The CDR3 is made up of 15 amino acids. The DNA of the CDR3 is TGTGCCAGCAGCTTAGCGCTTCAGGCAGGTCAAAAACTGTTTTTT. Its translation: CASSLALQAGQKLFF.

The V gene is TRBV18, the J gene TRBJ2-1; 7 bases agree with TRBD1. The CDR3 has 16 amino acids. Germline CDR1 is KGHSH and CDR2 is LQKENI. V lost 0 bases to trimming and J lost 5 bases; unmatched junction nucleotides: 7. This CDR3 is CASSPPGRGSDNEQFF. The DNA of the CDR3 is TGTGCCAGCTCACCACCGGGCAGGGGGTCGGACAATGAGCAGTTCTTC.